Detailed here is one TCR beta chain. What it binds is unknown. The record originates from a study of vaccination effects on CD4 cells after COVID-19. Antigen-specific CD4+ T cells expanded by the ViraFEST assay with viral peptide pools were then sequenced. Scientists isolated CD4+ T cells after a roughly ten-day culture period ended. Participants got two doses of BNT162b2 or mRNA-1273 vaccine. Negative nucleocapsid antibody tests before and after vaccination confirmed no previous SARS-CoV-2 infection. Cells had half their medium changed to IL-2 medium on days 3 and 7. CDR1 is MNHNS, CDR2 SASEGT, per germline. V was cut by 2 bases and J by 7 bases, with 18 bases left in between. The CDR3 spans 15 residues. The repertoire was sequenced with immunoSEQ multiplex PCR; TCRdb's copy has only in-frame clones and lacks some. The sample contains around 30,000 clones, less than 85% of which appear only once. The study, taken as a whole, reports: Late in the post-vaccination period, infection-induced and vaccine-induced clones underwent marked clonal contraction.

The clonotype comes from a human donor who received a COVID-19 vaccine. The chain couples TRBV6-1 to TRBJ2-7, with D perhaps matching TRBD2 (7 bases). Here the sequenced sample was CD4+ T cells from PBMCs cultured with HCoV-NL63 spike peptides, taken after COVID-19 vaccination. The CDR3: CASSERGATIFEQYF. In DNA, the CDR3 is TGTGCCAGCAGTGAACGGGGGGCCACCATCTTTGAGCAGTACTTC.